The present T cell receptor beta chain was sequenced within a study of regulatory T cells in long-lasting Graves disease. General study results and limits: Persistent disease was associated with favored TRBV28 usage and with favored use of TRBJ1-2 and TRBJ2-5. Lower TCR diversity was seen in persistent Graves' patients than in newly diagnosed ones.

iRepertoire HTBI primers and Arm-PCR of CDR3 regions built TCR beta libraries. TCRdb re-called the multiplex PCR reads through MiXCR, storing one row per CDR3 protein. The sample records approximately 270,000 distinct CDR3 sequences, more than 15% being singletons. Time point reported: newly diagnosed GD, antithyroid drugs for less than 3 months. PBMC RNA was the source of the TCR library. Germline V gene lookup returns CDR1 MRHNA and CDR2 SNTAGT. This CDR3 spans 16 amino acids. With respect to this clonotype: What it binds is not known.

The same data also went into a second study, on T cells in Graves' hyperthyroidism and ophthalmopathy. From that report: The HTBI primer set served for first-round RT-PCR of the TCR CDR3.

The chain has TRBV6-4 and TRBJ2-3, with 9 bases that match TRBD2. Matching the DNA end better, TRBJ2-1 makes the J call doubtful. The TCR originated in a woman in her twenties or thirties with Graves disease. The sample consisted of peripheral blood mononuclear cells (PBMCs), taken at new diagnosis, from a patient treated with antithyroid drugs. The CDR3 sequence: CASTETPPGLAGEQFF. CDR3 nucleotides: TGTGCCAGCACCGAAACACCCCCGGGACTAGCAGGGGAGCAGTTCTTC.